This T cell receptor beta chain was documented in a study of radiotherapy plus CTLA-4 blockade in lung cancer. In the study overall: In roughly 17% of patients, objective responses were seen; 31% had disease control.

The V gene's germline CDR1 is SGHNT and CDR2 YYREEE (reference sequence). The trim removed 0 bases at V and 4 bases at J, leaving 4 bases unmatched. The CDR3 spans 17 residues. Using immunoSEQ multiplex PCR, the repertoire was profiled, and TCRdb retains in-frame clones only, with some absent. Among tens of thousands of clones, approximately 80% were seen once, and the ten largest hold 2% to 3%. This clone was counted a single time. Its antigen remains unidentified. Study outcomes and limitations: Radiotherapy with ipilimumab was followed by blood expansion of tumor-derived clones.

J is TRBJ2-2 and V is TRBV5-4; TRBD2 matches 12 bases. The TCR originated in a human donor with non-small cell lung cancer whose response to radiotherapy plus ipilimumab could not be evaluated. Sequencing was performed on peripheral blood, taken from a patient treated with radiotherapy plus ipilimumab. The CDR3 protein is CASSLGLAGGGTGELFF. CDR3 bases: TGTGCCAGCAGCTTGGGGCTAGCGGGAGGGGGCACCGGGGAGCTGTTTTTT.